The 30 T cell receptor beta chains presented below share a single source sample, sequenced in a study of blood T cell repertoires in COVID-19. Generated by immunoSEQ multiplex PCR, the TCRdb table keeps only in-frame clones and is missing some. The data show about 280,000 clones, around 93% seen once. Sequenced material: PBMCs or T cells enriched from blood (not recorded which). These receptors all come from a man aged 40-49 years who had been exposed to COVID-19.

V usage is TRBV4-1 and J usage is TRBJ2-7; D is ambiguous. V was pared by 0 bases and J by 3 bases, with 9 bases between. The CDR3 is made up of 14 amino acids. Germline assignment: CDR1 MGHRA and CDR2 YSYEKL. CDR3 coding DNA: TGCGCCAGCAGCCAAGATACCCTAGTCTACGAGCAGTACTTC. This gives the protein CASSQDTLVYEQYF.

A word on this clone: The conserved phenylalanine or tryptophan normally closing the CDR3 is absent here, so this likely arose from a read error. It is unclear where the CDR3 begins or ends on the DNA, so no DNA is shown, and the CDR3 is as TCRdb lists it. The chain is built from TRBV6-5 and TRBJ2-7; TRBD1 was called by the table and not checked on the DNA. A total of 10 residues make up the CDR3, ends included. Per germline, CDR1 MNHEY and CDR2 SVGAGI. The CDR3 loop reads CASSYIRQGL.

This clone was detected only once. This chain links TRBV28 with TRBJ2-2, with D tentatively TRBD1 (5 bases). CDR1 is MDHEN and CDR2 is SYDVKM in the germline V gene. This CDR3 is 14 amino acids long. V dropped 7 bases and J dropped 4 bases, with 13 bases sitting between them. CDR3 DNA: TGTGCCAGCACTCCAAGGGGTGGCACCGGGGAGCTGTTTTTT. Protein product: CASTPRGGTGELFF.

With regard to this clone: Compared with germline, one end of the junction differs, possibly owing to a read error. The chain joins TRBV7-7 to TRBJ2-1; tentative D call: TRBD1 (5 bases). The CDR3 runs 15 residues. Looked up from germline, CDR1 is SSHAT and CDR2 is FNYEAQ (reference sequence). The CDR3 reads CASSLSQGPYNEQFF. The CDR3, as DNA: TGTGCTAGCAGCTTATCGCAGGGCCCTTACAATGAGCAGTTCTTC.

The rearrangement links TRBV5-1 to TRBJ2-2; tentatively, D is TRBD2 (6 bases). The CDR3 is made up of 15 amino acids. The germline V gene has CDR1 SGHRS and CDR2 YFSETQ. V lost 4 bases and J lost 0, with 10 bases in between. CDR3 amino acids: CASSRGTPNTGELFF. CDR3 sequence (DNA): TGCGCCAGCAGCCGCGGGACTCCGAACACCGGGGAGCTGTTTTTT.

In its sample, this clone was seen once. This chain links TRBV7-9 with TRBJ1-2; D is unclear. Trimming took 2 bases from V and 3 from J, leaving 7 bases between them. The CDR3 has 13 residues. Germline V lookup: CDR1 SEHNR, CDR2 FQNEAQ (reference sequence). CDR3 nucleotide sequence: TGTGCCAGCAGCTTATCCTCTGACTATGGCTACACCTTC. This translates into CASSLSSDYGYTF.

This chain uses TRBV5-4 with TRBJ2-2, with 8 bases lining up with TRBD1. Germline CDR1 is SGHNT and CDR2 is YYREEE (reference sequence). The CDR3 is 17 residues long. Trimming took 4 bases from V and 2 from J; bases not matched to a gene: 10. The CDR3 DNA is TGTGCCAGCAGCCACATAACCGGACAGGGAAACACCGGGGAGCTGTTTTTT. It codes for CASSHITGQGNTGELFF.

CDR3 DNA: TGTGCCAGCAGCTTAGATATTCCGCGGGAGGGGTTCCACTCCTACAATGAGCAGTTCTTC. Its protein is CASSLDIPREGFHSYNEQFF. The chain has TRBV11-3 and TRBJ2-1, with 9 bases fitting TRBD2. Germline-derived CDR1 and CDR2 are SGHNT and YENEEA. With 0 bases clipped from V and 0 bases from J, the junction kept 12 bases outside the gene matches. The CDR3 is 20 residues long.

The CDR3 here is CASSDPQGATEAFF. CDR3 coding DNA: TGCGCCAGCAGTGATCCCCAGGGGGCCACTGAAGCTTTCTTT. The chain joins TRBV10-2 to TRBJ1-1, with 8 bases matching TRBD1. The CDR3 sequence is 14 residues long. The trim removed 3 bases at V and 4 bases at J, leaving 4 bases unmatched. The V gene's germline CDR1 is WSHSY and CDR2 SAAADI.

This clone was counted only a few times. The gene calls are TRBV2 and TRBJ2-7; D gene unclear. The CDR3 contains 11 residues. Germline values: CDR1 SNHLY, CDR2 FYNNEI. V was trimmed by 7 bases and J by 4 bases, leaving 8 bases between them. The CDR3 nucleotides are TGTGCCAGCAACACGTTATACGAGCAGTACTTC. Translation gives CASNTLYEQYF.

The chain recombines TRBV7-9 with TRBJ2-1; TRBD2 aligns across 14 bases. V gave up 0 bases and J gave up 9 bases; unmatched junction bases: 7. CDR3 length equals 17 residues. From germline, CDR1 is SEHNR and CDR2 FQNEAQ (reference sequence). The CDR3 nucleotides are TGTGCCAGCAGCTTAGCTGGGACTAGCGGGAGTCCGGCTGAGCAGTTCTTC. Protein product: CASSLAGTSGSPAEQFF.

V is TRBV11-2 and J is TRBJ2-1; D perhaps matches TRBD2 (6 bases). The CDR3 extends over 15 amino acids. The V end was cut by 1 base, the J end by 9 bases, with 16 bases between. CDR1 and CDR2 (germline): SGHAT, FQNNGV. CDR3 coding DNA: TGTGCCAGCAGCTTAGTATTCGGCCCCGGGGGTGAGCAGTTCTTC. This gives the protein CASSLVFGPGGEQFF.

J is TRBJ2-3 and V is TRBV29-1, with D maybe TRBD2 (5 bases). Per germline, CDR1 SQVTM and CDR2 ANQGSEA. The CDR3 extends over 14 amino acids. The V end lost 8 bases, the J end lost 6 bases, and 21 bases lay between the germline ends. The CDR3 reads CSISSGNLADTQYF. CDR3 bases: TGCAGCATATCGAGCGGAAACCTCGCCGATACGCAGTATTTT.

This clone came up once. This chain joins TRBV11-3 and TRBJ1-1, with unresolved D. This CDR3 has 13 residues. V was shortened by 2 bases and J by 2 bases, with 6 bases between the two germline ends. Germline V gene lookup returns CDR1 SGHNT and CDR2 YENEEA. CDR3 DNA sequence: TGTGCCAGCAGCTTAAGAGTTAACACTGAAGCTTTCTTT. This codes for CASSLRVNTEAFF.

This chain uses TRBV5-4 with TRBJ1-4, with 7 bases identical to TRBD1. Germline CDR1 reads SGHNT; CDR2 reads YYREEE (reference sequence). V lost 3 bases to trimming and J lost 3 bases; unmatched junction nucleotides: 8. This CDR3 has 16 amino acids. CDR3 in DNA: TGTGCCAGCAGCTATAACAGGGGTGGATCTAATGAAAAACTGTTTTTT. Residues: CASSYNRGGSNEKLFF.

CDR3 nucleotides: TGTGCCAGCAGTTTATCGACTAGTTCAAGAGAGCAGTACTTC. This encodes CASSLSTSSREQYF. V is TRBV27 and J is TRBJ2-7, with D possibly being TRBD2 (6 bases). Germline assignment: CDR1 MNHEY and CDR2 SMNVEV (reference sequence). The CDR3 totals 14 residues. Trimming shortened V by 0 bases and J by 7 bases, and 13 bases separated the two germline ends.

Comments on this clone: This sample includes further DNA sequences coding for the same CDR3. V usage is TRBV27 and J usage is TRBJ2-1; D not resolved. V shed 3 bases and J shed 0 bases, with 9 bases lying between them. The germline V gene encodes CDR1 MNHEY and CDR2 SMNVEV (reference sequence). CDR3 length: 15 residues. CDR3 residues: CASSLAPSSYNEQFF. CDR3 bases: TGTGCCAGCAGTTTGGCCCCAAGCTCCTACAATGAGCAGTTCTTC.

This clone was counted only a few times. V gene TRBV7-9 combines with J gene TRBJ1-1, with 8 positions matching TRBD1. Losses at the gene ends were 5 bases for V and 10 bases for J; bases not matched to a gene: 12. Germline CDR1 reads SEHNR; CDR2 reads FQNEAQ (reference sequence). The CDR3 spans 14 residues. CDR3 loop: CASSPRTGFGGAFF. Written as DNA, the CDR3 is TGTGCCAGCAGCCCTAGGACAGGGTTTGGCGGAGCTTTCTTT. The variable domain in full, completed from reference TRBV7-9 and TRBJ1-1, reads DTGVSQNPRHKITKRGQNVTFRCDPISEHNRLYWYRQTLGQGPEFLTYFQNEAQLEKSRLLSDRFSAERPKGSFSTLEIQRTEQGDSAMYLCASSPRTGFGGAFFGQGTRLTVV.

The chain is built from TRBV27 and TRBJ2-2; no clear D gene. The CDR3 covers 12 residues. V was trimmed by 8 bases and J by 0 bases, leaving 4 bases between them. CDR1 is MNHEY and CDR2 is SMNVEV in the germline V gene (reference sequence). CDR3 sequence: CASLTNTGELFF. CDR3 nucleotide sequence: TGTGCCAGCCTAACGAACACCGGGGAGCTGTTTTTT.

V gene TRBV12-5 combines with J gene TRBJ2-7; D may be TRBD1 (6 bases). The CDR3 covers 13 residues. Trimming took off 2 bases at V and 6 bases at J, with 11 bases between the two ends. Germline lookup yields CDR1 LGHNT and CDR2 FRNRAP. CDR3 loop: CASGLSGAAEQYF. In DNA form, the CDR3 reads TGTGCTAGTGGTTTGTCAGGGGCGGCCGAGCAGTACTTC. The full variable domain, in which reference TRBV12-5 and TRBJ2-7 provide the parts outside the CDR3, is DARVTQTPRHKVTEMGQEVTMRCQPILGHNTVFWYRQTMMQGLELLAYFRNRAPLDDSGMPKDRFSAEMPDATLATLKIQPSEPRDSAVYFCASGLSGAAEQYFGPGTRLTVT.

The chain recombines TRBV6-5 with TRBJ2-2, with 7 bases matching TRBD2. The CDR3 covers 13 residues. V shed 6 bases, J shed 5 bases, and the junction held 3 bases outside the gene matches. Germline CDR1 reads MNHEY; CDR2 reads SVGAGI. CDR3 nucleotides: TGTGCCAGCAGGCAGGGAGGGACCGGGGAGCTGTTTTTT. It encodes CASRQGGTGELFF.

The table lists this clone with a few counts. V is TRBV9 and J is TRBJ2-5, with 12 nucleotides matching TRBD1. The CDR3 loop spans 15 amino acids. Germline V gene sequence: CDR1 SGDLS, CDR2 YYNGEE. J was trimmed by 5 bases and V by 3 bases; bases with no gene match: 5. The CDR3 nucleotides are TGTGCCAGCAGCGAGGGACAGGGGGCGCATGAGACCCAGTACTTC. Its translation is CASSEGQGAHETQYF.

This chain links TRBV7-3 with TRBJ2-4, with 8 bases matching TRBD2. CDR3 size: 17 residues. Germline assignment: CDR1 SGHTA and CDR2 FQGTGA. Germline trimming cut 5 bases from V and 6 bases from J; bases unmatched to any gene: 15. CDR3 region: CASSITGGLAGVNIQYF. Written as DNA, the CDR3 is TGTGCCAGCAGCATCACTGGAGGACTAGCTGGCGTAAACATTCAGTACTTC.

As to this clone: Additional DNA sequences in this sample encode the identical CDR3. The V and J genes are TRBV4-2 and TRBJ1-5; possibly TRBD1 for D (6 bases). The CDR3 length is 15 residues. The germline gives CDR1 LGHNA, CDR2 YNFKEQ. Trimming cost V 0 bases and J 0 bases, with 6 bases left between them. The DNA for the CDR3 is TGTGCCAGCAGCCAAGACAGGGGTAGCAATCAGCCCCAGCATTTT. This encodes CASSQDRGSNQPQHF.

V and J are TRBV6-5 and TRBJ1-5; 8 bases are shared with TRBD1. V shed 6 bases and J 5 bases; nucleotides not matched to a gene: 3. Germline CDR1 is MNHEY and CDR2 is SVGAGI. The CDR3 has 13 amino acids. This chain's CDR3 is CASRLDRDQPQHF. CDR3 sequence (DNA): TGTGCCAGCAGGCTGGACAGGGATCAGCCCCAGCATTTT.

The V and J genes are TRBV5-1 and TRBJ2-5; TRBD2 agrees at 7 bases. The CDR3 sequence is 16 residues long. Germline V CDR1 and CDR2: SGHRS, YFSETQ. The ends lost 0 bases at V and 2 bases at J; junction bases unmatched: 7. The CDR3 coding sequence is TGCGCCAGCAGCTTGGGGGACTACACCCAACAAGAGACCCAGTACTTC. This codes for CASSLGDYTQQETQYF.

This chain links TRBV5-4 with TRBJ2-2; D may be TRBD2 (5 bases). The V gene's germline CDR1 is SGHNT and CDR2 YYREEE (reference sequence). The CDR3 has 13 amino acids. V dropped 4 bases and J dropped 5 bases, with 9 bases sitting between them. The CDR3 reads CASSRRPTGELFF. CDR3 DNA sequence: TGTGCCAGCAGCAGGAGGCCGACCGGGGAGCTGTTTTTT.

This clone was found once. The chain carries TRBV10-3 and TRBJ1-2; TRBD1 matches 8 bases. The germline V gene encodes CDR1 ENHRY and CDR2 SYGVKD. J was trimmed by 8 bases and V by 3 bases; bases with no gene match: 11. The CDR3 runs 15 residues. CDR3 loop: CAISDFLGTGGGYTF. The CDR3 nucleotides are TGTGCCATCAGTGACTTTTTGGGGACAGGAGGAGGCTACACCTTC.

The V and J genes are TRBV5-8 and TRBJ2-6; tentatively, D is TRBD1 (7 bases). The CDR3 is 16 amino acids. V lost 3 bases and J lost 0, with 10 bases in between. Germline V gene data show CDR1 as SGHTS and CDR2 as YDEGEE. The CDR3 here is CASSWGDSSGANVLTF. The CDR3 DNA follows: TGTGCCAGCAGCTGGGGGGACAGCTCTGGGGCCAACGTCCTGACTTTC. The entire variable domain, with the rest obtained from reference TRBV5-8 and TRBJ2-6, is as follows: EAGVTQSPTHLIKTRGQQATLRCSPISGHTSVYWYQQALGLGLQFLLWYDEGEERNRGNFPPRFSGRQFPNYSSELNVNALELEDSALYLCASSWGDSSGANVLTFGAGSRLTVL.

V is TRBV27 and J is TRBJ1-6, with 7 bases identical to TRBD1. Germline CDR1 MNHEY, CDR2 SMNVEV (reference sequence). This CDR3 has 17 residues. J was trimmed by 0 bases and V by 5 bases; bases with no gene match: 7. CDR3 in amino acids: CASSLGTVFSYNSPLHF. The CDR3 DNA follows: TGTGCCAGCAGTCTCGGGACAGTTTTCTCCTATAATTCACCCCTCCACTTT.